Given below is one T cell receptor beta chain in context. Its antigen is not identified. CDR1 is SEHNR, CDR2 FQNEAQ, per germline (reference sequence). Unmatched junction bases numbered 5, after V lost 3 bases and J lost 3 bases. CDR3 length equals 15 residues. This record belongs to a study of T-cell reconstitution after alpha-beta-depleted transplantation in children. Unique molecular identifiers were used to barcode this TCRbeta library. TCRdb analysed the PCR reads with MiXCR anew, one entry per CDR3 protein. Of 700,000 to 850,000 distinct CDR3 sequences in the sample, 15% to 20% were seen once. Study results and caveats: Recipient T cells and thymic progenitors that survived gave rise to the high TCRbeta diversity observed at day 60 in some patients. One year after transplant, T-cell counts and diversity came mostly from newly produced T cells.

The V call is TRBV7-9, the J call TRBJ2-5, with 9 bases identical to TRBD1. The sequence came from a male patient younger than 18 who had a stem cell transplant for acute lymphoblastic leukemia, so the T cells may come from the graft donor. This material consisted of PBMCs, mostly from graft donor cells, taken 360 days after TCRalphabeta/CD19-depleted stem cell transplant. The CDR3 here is CASSFGQGRKETQYF. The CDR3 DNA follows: TGTGCCAGCAGCTTCGGACAGGGGAGGAAAGAGACCCAGTACTTC.